Presented here are 27 T cell receptor beta chains from one specimen sequenced in a study of cytomegalovirus exposure and HLA in healthy donors. Primers for the PCR totalled 60 Vbeta and 13 Jbeta. The protocol was immunoSEQ multiplex PCR, while the TCRdb copy is restricted to in-frame clones and leaves out a portion. The sample includes more than 80,000 clones, 60% to 80% of them seen just once. Sequencing was carried out using PBMCs. Receptors were obtained from a boy between 10 and 17 years old in good health and CMV-seronegative.

The V gene is TRBV5-4, the J gene TRBJ1-2; 12 nucleotides agree with TRBD1. V shed 4 bases and J 6 bases; nucleotides not matched to a gene: 13. The CDR3 loop spans 17 amino acids. From germline, CDR1 is SGHNT and CDR2 YYREEE (reference sequence). In DNA form, the CDR3 reads TGTGCCAGCAGCAGGCCGGGACAGGGGGCAAAGATTCATGGCTACACCTTC. Residues: CASSRPGQGAKIHGYTF.

The CDR3 sequence is CASSQKAGGPYEQYF. As DNA, the CDR3 is TGTGCCAGCAGCCAAAAGGCGGGGGGCCCCTACGAGCAGTACTTC. The V gene is TRBV7-8, the J gene TRBJ2-7, with TRBD2 matching over 8 bases. CDR1 and CDR2 from the germline V gene are SGHVS and FQNEAQ. Losses at the gene ends were 5 bases for V and 2 bases for J; bases not matched to a gene: 8. The CDR3 is 15 amino acids.

This chain links TRBV5-6 with TRBJ1-4, with D maybe TRBD1 (5 bases). The length of the CDR3 is 15 residues. V lost 2 bases to trimming and J lost 4 bases, with 12 bases between them. CDR1 and CDR2 (germline): SGHDT, YYEEEE. The CDR3 is CASSLGHGVNEKLFF. The CDR3 DNA follows: TGTGCCAGCAGCTTAGGACACGGAGTTAATGAAAAACTGTTTTTT.

The chain links TRBV28 to TRBJ2-5, with D unclear. V shed 7 bases and J shed 3 bases, with 12 bases lying between them. Per the germline V gene, CDR1 is MDHEN and CDR2 is SYDVKM. The CDR3 is 13 residues long. CDR3 DNA sequence: TGTGCCAGCACTTGGCGGAACAAAGAGACCCAGTACTTC. Translated: CASTWRNKETQYF.

The chain has TRBV5-8 and TRBJ1-5, with a weak D call TRBD1 (6 bases). Germline-derived CDR1 and CDR2 are SGHTS and YDEGEE. V was trimmed by 0 bases and J by 0 bases, leaving 7 bases between them. The CDR3 sequence is 15 residues long. The CDR3 DNA reads TGTGCCAGCAGCTTGGGACAGGTTAGCAATCAGCCCCAGCATTTT. It translates to CASSLGQVSNQPQHF.

This chain uses TRBV10-3 with TRBJ1-3; tentatively, D is TRBD1 (6 bases). Germline CDR1 is ENHRY and CDR2 is SYGVKD. V lost 3 bases and J 0 bases, leaving 12 bases between the germline ends. The CDR3 sequence is 16 residues long. The CDR3 DNA is TGTGCCATCAGTGACCCCGGGACACGCTCTGGAAACACCATATATTTT. Encoded protein: CAISDPGTRSGNTIYF.

CDR3 coding DNA: TGTGCCAGCAGTCTTCGAGGGAGGGCAGAAGCTTTCTTT. As protein: CASSLRGRAEAFF. V gene TRBV6-1 combines with J gene TRBJ1-1, with no clear D. This CDR3 contains 13 residues. CDR1 MNHNS and CDR2 SASEGT come from the germline V gene. V dropped 5 bases and J dropped 8 bases, with 15 bases sitting between them.

The chain carries TRBV30 and TRBJ1-3; D is ambiguous. The ends were cut back, 0 bases at V and 0 bases at J, with 9 bases in the middle. The CDR3 totals 15 residues. Germline V lookup: CDR1 GTSNPN, CDR2 SVGIG (reference sequence). As DNA, the CDR3 is TGTGCCTGGAGTGTCCCCGGTATCTCTGGAAACACCATATATTTT. Its translation: CAWSVPGISGNTIYF. Variable domain in full (rest from reference TRBV30 and TRBJ1-3): SQTIHQWPATLVQPVGSPLSLECTVEGTSNPNLYWYRQAAGRGLQLLFYSVGIGQISSEVPQNLSASRPQDRQFILSSKKLLLSDSGFYLCAWSVPGISGNTIYFGEGSWLTVV.

The chain couples TRBV7-2 to TRBJ2-2; tentatively, D is TRBD2 (5 bases). The CDR3 runs to 14 residues. Trimming left V 3 bases short and J 3 bases short, with 8 bases between. Germline V gene data show CDR1 as SGHTA and CDR2 as FQGNSA. The CDR3 region is CASSFSGDTGELFF. DNA of the CDR3: TGTGCCAGCAGCTTTTCCGGGGACACCGGGGAGCTGTTTTTT.

V gene TRBV15 combines with J gene TRBJ1-5; D is perhaps TRBD1 (5 bases). V lost 4 bases, J lost 6 bases, and 16 bases lay in between. The CDR3 loop spans 15 amino acids. CDR1 and CDR2 (germline): LNHNV, YYDKDF (reference sequence). The CDR3 coding sequence is TGTGCCACCAGCAACCCCTTGGGGGGTGGTCAGCCCCAGCATTTT. As protein: CATSNPLGGGQPQHF.

The V call is TRBV2, the J call TRBJ2-7; TRBD1 matches 9 bases. CDR3 length: 14 residues. Per the germline V gene, CDR1 is SNHLY and CDR2 is FYNNEI. The V segment lost 6 bases and the J segment 6 bases; nucleotides outside the gene matches: 9. In DNA form, the CDR3 reads TGTGCCAGCAGGAGGACAGGGGCCCTGTCCGAGCAGTACTTC. Its translation is CASRRTGALSEQYF.

The chain recombines TRBV5-1 with TRBJ1-1; D unclear. The V end lost 0 bases, the J end lost 4 bases, and 10 bases lay between the germline ends. The germline V gene has CDR1 SGHRS and CDR2 YFSETQ. This CDR3 is built from 14 residues. CDR3 protein: CASSLGRGGTEAFF. Here the CDR3 DNA reads TGCGCCAGCAGCTTGGGCCGGGGTGGCACTGAAGCTTTCTTT.

The chain's CDR3 is CASSAGGTYGYTF. In nucleotides, the CDR3 is TGTGCCAGCAGCGCAGGGGGCACCTATGGCTACACCTTC. This chain links TRBV2 with TRBJ1-2, with 8 bases identical to TRBD1. The CDR3 sequence is 13 residues long. Germline V gene lookup returns CDR1 SNHLY and CDR2 FYNNEI. The J segment lost 4 bases and the V segment lost 6 bases, leaving 4 bases of the junction unmatched.

The chain couples TRBV7-3 to TRBJ1-6; D is unclear. Looked up from germline, CDR1 is SGHTA and CDR2 is FQGTGA. Trimming took off 2 bases at V and 9 bases at J, with 14 bases between the two ends. The CDR3 is made up of 15 amino acids. The DNA for the CDR3 is TGTGCCAGCAGCTTATCAGGAAACCCCGCTTCACCCCTCCACTTT. This translates into CASSLSGNPASPLHF. Using reference TRBV7-3 and TRBJ1-6 for the parts outside the CDR3, the full variable domain is GAGVSQTPSNKVTEKGKYVELRCDPISGHTALYWYRQSLGQGPEFLIYFQGTGAADDSGLPNDRFFAVRPEGSVSTLKIQRTERGDSAVYLCASSLSGNPASPLHFGNGTRLTVT.

This clone was seen a few times. The chain couples TRBV28 to TRBJ2-7; D ambiguous. This CDR3 is 15 amino acids long. V dropped 5 bases and J dropped 4 bases, with 18 bases sitting between them. Germline values: CDR1 MDHEN, CDR2 SYDVKM. CDR3 residues: CASSDSSNIKYEQYF. The CDR3 nucleotides read TGTGCCAGCAGTGACTCCTCCAATATCAAATACGAGCAGTACTTC. Together with reference TRBV28 and TRBJ2-7, the CDR3 gives the full variable domain: DVKVTQSSRYLVKRTGEKVFLECVQDMDHENMFWYRQDPGLGLRLIYFSYDVKMKEKGDIPEGYSVSREKKERFSLILESASTNQTSMYLCASSDSSNIKYEQYFGPGTRLTVT.

V gene TRBV2 combines with J gene TRBJ2-5, with D hard to call. Trimming left V 5 bases short and J 5 bases short, with 9 bases between. The germline CDR1 and CDR2 sequences are SNHLY and FYNNEI. The CDR3 spans 12 residues. The CDR3 DNA follows: TGTGCCAGCAGTCGGTCGTGGGAGACCCAGTACTTC. Translated: CASSRSWETQYF.

This clone has more than one count but fewer than ten. The V call is TRBV10-1, the J call TRBJ2-7; D is ambiguous. Germline loops: CDR1 WNHNN, CDR2 SYGVQD (reference sequence). V was pared by 2 bases and J by 0 bases, with 5 bases between. The CDR3 extends over 13 amino acids. CDR3 nucleotide sequence: TGCGCCAGCAGTGAGGACAACTCCTACGAGCAGTACTTC. The encoded protein is CASSEDNSYEQYF.

The chain recombines TRBV27 with TRBJ2-7; 8 bases are shared with TRBD2. Per the germline V gene, CDR1 is MNHEY and CDR2 is SMNVEV (reference sequence). This CDR3 region has 15 residues. After removal of 5 bases from V and 1 base from J, the junction contained 7 bases not matched to a gene. In nucleotides, the CDR3 is TGTGCCAGCAGTGACCTAGCGGGCGGGTCCTACGAGCAGTACTTC. Its translation is CASSDLAGGSYEQYF.

In regard to this clone: This specimen includes other DNA sequences encoding the same CDR3. V gene TRBV6-6 combines with J gene TRBJ2-7; a possible D gene is TRBD1 (6 bases). The CDR3 has 14 residues. The germline V gene encodes CDR1 MNHNY and CDR2 SVGAGI (reference sequence). Trimming took 4 bases from V and 7 from J, leaving 17 bases between them. The CDR3 loop reads CASSSKQGRSEQYF. DNA for the CDR3: TGTGCCAGCAGTTCCAAGCAGGGGCGGAGTGAGCAGTACTTC.

The chain has TRBV25-1 and TRBJ1-5, with D maybe TRBD1 (6 bases). V shed 8 bases and J shed 3 bases, with 14 bases lying between them. This CDR3 is 14 amino acids long. Germline CDR1 and CDR2: MGHDK and SYGVNS. The CDR3 coding sequence is TGTGCCAGCGGAATAGGGGGTACCAATCAGCCCCAGCATTTT. Encoded protein: CASGIGGTNQPQHF.

This rearrangement joins TRBV9 to TRBJ2-5; D might be TRBD1 (6 bases). Germline lookup yields CDR1 SGDLS and CDR2 YYNGEE. V lost 3 bases to trimming and J lost 5 bases, with 17 bases between them. This CDR3 region has 15 residues. CDR3 sequence: CASSATGLLGETQYF. DNA for the CDR3: TGTGCCAGCAGCGCGACAGGCCTTCTGGGGGAGACCCAGTACTTC.

The chain has TRBV6-5 and TRBJ1-2; D gene uncertain. The CDR3 has 13 amino acids. Germline-derived CDR1 and CDR2 are MNHEY and SVGAGI. The V end was cut by 8 bases, the J end by 5 bases, with 15 bases between. DNA for the CDR3: TGTGCCAGCCAGACGGGGAGGGAATATGGCTACACCTTC. Amino acid sequence: CASQTGREYGYTF.

The chain is built from TRBV6-5 and TRBJ2-7, with 8 bases aligning to TRBD2. This CDR3 spans 15 amino acids. Germline loops: CDR1 MNHEY, CDR2 SVGAGI. V lost 4 bases, J lost 4 bases, and 9 bases stayed unmatched. The CDR3: CASSSPGLAVYEQYF. CDR3 bases: TGTGCCAGCAGTTCCCCTGGACTAGCCGTTTACGAGCAGTACTTC.

This chain uses TRBV7-2 with TRBJ1-5; D ambiguous. The V and J ends lost 6 bases and 2 bases respectively, with 8 bases between them. In germline, CDR1 is SGHTA, CDR2 FQGNSA. The CDR3 is 13 amino acids. Here the CDR3 DNA reads TGTGCCAGCAGTTTCGCGGGCAATCAGCCCCAGCATTTT. Amino acids: CASSFAGNQPQHF.

The V gene is TRBV6-6, the J gene TRBJ1-6; possible D gene TRBD1, 5 bases. Germline assignment: CDR1 MNHNY and CDR2 SVGAGI (reference sequence). V lost 10 bases and J 7 bases, leaving 14 bases between the germline ends. The CDR3 has 13 amino acids. The CDR3 loop reads CATWKGYNSPLHF. CDR3 nucleotides: TGTGCCACCTGGAAGGGGTACAATTCACCCCTCCACTTT.

This chain joins TRBV2 and TRBJ2-1; TRBD2 agrees at 12 bases. The J segment lost 7 bases and the V segment lost 6 bases, leaving 10 bases of the junction unmatched. CDR3 size: 16 residues. Germline CDR1 is SNHLY and CDR2 is FYNNEI. The CDR3 DNA sequence: TGTGCCAGCAGCCGGGAACTAGCGGGGGGCGGGAATGAGCAGTTCTTC. Its translation is CASSRELAGGGNEQFF.

In its sample, this clone was seen a few times. This chain uses TRBV18 with TRBJ2-3, with TRBD2 matching 11 bases. J was trimmed by 2 bases and V by 3 bases; bases with no gene match: 4. Looked up from germline, CDR1 is KGHSH and CDR2 is LQKENI. The CDR3 runs 16 residues. DNA for the CDR3: TGTGCCAGCTCACCCCTAGCGGGGGGCCCCACAGATACGCAGTATTTT. Translated: CASSPLAGGPTDTQYF.